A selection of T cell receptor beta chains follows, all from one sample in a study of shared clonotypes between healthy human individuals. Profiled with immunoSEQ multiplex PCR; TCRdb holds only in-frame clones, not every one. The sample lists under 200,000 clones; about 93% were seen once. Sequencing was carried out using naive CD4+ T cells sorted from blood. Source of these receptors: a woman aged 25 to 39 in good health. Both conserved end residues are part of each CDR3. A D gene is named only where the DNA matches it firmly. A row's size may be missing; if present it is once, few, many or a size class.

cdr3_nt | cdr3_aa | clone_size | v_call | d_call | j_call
TGTGCCAGCAGCTCCTCCGGGGGGCGGACCTACGAGCAGTACTTC | CASSSSGGRTYEQYF | NA | TRBV11-2 | NA | TRBJ2-7
TGTGCCAGCAGAAACCCGGGACGGTCTACCGGGGAGCTGTTTTTT | CASRNPGRSTGELFF | NA | TRBV6-6 | NA | TRBJ2-2
TGTGCCAGCAGTTTCTTCGGGTCGAAGGGATATAGCAATCAGCCCCAGCATTTT | CASSFFGSKGYSNQPQHF | NA | TRBV27 | NA | TRBJ1-5
TGTGCCAGCTCAACAGGGGGAGGCGAGACCCAGTACTTC | CASSTGGGETQYF | NA | TRBV18 | TRBD1 | TRBJ2-5
TGCGCCAGCAGTCGAGATAGCAATCAGCCCCAGCATTTT | CASSRDSNQPQHF | NA | TRBV5-1 | NA | TRBJ1-5
TGCGCCAGCAGCTTGTCGGCGGGAGTGGCCTACGAGCAGTACTTC | CASSLSAGVAYEQYF | NA | TRBV5-1 | TRBD2 | TRBJ2-7
TGTGCCAGCAGCTTGGGTCAGGGTAATATCTACGAGCAGTACTTC | CASSLGQGNIYEQYF | once | TRBV13 | NA | TRBJ2-7
TGTGCCAGCAGCGGAGCCGGGACTAGCGGGATTGTGGGGGAGCTGTTTTTT | CASSGAGTSGIVGELFF | NA | TRBV5-6 | TRBD2 | TRBJ2-2
TGTGCCAGCAACCAGGGGCTCTACGAGCAGTACTTC | CASNQGLYEQYF | few | TRBV2 | NA | TRBJ2-7
TGTGCCAGCTCACAATCTGACATATTTGGCTACACCTTC | CASSQSDIFGYTF | NA | TRBV18 | NA | TRBJ1-2
TGTGCCAGCAGCTCCTTACTAGCGGGAGCGTACAATGAGCAGTTCTTC | CASSSLLAGAYNEQFF | NA | TRBV11-2 | TRBD2 | TRBJ2-1
TGTGCCAGCAGTTTGGGCAGCCTTCGTCGCACTGAAGCTTTCTTT | CASSLGSLRRTEAFF | once | TRBV28 | NA | TRBJ1-1
TGTGCCAGCAGCTTATCTCTGGCGGGGGAACAACAGTTCTTC | CASSLSLAGEQQFF | NA | TRBV7-9 | TRBD2 | TRBJ2-1
TGTGCCAGCAGTTTGCAAGACAGGGGGTTTGGCTACACCTTC | CASSLQDRGFGYTF | NA | TRBV28 | TRBD1 | TRBJ1-2
TGTGCCTGGAGTGTTCCAGGAGGTAGCAATCAGCCCCAGCATTTT | CAWSVPGGSNQPQHF | NA | TRBV30 | NA | TRBJ1-5
TGCGCCAGCCGAAGCCTTGGGGGCTCCTACAATGAGCAGTTCTTC | CASRSLGGSYNEQFF | NA | TRBV5-1 | NA | TRBJ2-1
TGCGCCAGCAGCGCCGGGACAACCTCCTCCTACGAGCAGTACTTC | CASSAGTTSSYEQYF | NA | TRBV5-1 | NA | TRBJ2-7
TGTGCCAGCAGCGTAAGGCAGGGTAGCTCCTACGAGCAGTACTTC | CASSVRQGSSYEQYF | NA | TRBV9 | NA | TRBJ2-7
TGTGCCAGCAGCTTGGCTAGCGGGAGAATTAATACGCAGTATTTT | CASSLASGRINTQYF | NA | TRBV5-4 | TRBD2 | TRBJ2-3
TGTGCCAGCAGTGATCGGGGTTACGAGCAGTACTTC | CASSDRGYEQYF | NA | TRBV6-1 | NA | TRBJ2-7